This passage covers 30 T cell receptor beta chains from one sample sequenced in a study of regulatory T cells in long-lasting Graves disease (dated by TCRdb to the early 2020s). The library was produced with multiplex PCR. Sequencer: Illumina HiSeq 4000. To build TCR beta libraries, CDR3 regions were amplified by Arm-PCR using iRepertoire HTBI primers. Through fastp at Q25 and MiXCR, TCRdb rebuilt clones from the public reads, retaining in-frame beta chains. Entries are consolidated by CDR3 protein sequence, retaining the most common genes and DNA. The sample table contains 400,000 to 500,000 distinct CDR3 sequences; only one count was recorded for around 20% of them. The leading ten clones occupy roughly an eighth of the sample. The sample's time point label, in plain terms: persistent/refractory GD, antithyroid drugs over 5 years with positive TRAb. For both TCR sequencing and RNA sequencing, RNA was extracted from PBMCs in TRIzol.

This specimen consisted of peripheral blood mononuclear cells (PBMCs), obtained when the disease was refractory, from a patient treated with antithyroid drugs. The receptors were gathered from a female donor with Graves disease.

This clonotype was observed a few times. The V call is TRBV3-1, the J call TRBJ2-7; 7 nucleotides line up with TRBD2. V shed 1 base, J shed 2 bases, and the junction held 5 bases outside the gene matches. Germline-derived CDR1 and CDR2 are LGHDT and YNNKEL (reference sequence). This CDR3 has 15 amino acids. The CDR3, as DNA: TGTGCCAGCAGCCAAGCGTGGGGGGGTACCTACGAGCAGTACTTC. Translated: CASSQAWGGTYEQYF.

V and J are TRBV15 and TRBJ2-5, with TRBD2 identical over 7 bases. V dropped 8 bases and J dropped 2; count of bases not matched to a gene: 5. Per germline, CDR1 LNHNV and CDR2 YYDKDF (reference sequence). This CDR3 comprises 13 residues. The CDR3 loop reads CATLGGLQETQYF. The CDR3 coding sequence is TGTGCCACCCTCGGGGGGTTACAAGAGACCCAGTACTTC. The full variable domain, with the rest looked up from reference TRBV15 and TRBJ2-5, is DAMVIQNPRYQVTQFGKPVTLSCSQTLNHNVMYWYQQKSSQAPKLLFHYYDKDFNNEADTPDNFQSRRPNTSFCFLDIRSPGLGDTAMYLCATLGGLQETQYFGPGTRLLVL.

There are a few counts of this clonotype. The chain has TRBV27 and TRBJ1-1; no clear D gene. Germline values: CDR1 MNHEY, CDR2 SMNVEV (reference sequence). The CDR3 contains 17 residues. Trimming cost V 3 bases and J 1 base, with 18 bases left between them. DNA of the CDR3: TGTGCCAGCAGTTTGAGACTCCCCGTCCTCGGGAACACTGAAGCTTTCTTT. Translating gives CASSLRLPVLGNTEAFF.

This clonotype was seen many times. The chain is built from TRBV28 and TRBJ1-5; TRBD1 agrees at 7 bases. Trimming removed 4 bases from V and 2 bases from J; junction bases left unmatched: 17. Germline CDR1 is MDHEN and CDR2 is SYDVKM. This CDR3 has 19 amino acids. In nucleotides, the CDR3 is TGTGCCAGCAGTTCCCACCGACTGGACAGGAGTGGTCGCAATCAGCCCCAGCATTTT. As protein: CASSSHRLDRSGRNQPQHF.

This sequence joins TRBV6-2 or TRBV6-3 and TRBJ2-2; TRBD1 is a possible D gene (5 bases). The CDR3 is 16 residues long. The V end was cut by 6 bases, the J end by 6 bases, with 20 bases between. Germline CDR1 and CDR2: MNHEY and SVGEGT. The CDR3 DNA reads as TGTGCCAGCAGGCTCAGGAGCCCCAGGGCGGCCGGGGAGCTGTTTTTT. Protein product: CASRLRSPRAAGELFF.

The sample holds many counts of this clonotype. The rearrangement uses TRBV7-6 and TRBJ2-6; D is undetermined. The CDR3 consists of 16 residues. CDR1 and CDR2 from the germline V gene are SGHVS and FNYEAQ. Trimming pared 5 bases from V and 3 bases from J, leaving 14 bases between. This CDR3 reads CASSLDYTNGANVLTF. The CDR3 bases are TGTGCCAGCAGCCTGGATTATACGAATGGGGCCAACGTCCTGACTTTC.

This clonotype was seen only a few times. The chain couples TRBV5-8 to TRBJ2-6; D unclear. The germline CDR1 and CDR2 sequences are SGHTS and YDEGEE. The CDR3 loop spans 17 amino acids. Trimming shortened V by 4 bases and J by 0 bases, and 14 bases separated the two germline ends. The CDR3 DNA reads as TGTGCCAGCAGCCCCTGGTTTTTAGGCTCTGGGGCCAACGTCCTGACTTTC. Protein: CASSPWFLGSGANVLTF.

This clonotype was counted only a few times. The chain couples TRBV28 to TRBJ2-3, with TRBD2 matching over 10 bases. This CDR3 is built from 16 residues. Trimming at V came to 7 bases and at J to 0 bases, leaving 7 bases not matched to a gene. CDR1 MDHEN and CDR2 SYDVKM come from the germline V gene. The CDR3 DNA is TGTGCCAGCAAGTTAGCGGGAGGAGCTAGCACAGATACGCAGTATTTT. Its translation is CASKLAGGASTDTQYF.

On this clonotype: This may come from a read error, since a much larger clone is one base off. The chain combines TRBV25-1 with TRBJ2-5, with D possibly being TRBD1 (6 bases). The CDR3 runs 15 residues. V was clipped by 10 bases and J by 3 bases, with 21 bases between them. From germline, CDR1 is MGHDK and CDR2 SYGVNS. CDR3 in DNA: TGTGCCATCGCGGACAGATACTTTTTTGAAGAGACCCAGTACTTC. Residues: CAIADRYFFEETQYF.

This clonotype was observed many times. The CDR3 DNA sequence: TGTGCCAGCAGTTTAAGTGTTAGCTCCTACGAGCAGTACTTC. Protein product: CASSLSVSSYEQYF. The V gene is TRBV11-2, the J gene TRBJ2-7; unclear D gene. Germline CDR1 SGHAT, CDR2 FQNNGV. The CDR3 length is 14 residues. Trimming removed 6 bases from V and 0 bases from J, with 12 bases in between.

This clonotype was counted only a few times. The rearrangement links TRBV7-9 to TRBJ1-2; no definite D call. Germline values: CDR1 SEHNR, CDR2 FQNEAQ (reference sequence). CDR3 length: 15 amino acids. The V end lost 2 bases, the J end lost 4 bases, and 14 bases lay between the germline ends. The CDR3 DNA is TGTGCCAGCAGCTTATTGTCGAGTGCAGGCTATGGCTACACCTTC. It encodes CASSLLSSAGYGYTF.

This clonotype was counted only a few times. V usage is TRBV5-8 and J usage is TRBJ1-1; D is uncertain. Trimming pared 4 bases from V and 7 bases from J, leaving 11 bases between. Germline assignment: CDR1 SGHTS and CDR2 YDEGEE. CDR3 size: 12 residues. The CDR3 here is CASSPGAGEAFF. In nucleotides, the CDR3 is TGTGCCAGCAGCCCCGGAGCTGGTGAAGCTTTCTTT.

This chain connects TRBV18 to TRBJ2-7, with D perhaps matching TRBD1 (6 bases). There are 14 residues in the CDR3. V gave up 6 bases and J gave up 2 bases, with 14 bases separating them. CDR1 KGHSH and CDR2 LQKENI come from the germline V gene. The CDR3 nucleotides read TGTGCCAGCTCGTTCCGGGACAACCCCTACGAGCAGTACTTC. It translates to CASSFRDNPYEQYF.

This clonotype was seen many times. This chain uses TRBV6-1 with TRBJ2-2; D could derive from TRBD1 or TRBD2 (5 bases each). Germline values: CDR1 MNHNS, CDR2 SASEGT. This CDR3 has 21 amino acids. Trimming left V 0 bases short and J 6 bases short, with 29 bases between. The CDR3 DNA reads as TGTGCCAGCAGTGAAGCCTGGATGTCGGGACGTTCTACCACAACCGCCGGGGAGCTGTTTTTT. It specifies CASSEAWMSGRSTTTAGELFF.

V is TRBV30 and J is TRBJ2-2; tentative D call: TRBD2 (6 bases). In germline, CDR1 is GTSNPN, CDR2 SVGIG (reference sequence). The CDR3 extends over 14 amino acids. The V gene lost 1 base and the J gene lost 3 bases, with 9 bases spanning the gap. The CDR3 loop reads CAWSEGLHTGELFF. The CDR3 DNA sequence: TGTGCCTGGAGTGAGGGACTGCACACCGGGGAGCTGTTTTTT.

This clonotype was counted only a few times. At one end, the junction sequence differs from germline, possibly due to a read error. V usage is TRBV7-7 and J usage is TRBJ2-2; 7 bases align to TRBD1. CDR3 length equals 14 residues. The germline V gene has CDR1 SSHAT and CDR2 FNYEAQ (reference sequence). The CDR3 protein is CASRLEGATGELFF. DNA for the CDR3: TGTGCTAGCAGACTTGAGGGGGCGACCGGGGAGCTGTTTTTT.

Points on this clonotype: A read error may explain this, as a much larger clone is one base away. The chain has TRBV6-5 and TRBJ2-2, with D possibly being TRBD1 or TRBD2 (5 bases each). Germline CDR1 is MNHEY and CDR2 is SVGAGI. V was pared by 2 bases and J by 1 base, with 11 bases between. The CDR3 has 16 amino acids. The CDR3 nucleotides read TGTGCCAGCAGTTACGGGACGCACGGGAACACCGGGGAGCTGTTTTTT. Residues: CASSYGTHGNTGELFF.

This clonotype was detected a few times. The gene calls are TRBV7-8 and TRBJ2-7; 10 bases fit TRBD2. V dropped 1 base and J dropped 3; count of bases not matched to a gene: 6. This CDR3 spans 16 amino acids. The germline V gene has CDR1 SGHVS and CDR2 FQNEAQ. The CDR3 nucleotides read TGTGCCAGCAGCTTAGGTGGGCTAGCGGGAGTCTACGAGCAGTACTTC. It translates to CASSLGGLAGVYEQYF. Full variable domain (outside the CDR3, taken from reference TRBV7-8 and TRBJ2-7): GAGVSQSPRYKVAKRGQDVALRCDPISGHVSLFWYQQALGQGPEFLTYFQNEAQLDKSGLPSDRFFAERPEGSVSTLKIQRTQQEDSAVYLCASSLGGLAGVYEQYFGPGTRLTVT.

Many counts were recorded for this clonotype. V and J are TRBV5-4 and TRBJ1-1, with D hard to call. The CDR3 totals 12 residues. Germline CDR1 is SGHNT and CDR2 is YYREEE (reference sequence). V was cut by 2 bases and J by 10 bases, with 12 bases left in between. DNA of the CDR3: TGTGCCAGCAGCTTATTGGAGGGTACAGCTTTCTTT. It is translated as CASSLLEGTAFF.

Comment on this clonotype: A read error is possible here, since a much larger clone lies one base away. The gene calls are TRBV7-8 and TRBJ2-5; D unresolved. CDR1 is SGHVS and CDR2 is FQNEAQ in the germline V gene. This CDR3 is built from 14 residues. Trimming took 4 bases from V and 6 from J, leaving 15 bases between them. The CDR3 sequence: CASSSSPLGKTQYF. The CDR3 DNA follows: TGTGCCAGCAGCTCCAGCCCCCTAGGAAAGACCCAGTACTTC. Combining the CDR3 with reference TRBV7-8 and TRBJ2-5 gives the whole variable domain GAGVSQSPRYKVAKRGQDVALRCDPISGHVSLFWYQQALGQGPEFLTYFQNEAQLDKSGLPSDRFFAERPEGSVSTLKIQRTQQEDSAVYLCASSSSPLGKTQYFGPGTRLLVL.

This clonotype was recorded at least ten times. The CDR3 bases are TGTGCCAGCAGCCAAGATCCCTCTTCGACGGCCAAAAACATTCAGTACTTC. Protein: CASSQDPSSTAKNIQYF. J is TRBJ2-4 and V is TRBV3-1; D remains unclear. The CDR3 runs to 17 residues. The V gene's germline CDR1 is LGHDT and CDR2 YNNKEL (reference sequence). V was pared by 0 bases and J by 1 base, with 13 bases between.

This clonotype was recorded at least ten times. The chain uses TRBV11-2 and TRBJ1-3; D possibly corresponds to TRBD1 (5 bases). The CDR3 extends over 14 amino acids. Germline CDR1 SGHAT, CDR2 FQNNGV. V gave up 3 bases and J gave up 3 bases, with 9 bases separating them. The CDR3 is CASSLGDGGNTIYF. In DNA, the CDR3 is TGTGCCAGCAGCTTGGGGGACGGTGGAAACACCATATATTTT.

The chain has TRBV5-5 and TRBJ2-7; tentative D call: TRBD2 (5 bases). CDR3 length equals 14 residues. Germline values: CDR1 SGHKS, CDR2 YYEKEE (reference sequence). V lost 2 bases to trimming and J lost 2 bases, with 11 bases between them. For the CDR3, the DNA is TGTGCCAGCAGCTTTAGGGCGGGCCCCTACGAGCAGTACTTC. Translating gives CASSFRAGPYEQYF. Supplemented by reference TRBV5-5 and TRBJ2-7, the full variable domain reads DAGVTQSPTHLIKTRGQQVTLRCSPISGHKSVSWYQQVLGQGPQFIFQYYEKEERGRGNFPDRFSARQFPNYSSELNVNALLLGDSALYLCASSFRAGPYEQYFGPGTRLTVT.

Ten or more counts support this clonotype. The CDR3 DNA reads as TGTGCCACCAGTGAACCCTCCGGGACTAGCATACAGACCCAGTACTTC. This gives the protein CATSEPSGTSIQTQYF. V and J are TRBV24-1 and TRBJ2-5; 9 bases map to TRBD2. V shed 4 bases and J 6 bases; nucleotides not matched to a gene: 11. The length of the CDR3 is 16 residues. Per the germline V gene, CDR1 is KGHDR and CDR2 is SFDVKD.

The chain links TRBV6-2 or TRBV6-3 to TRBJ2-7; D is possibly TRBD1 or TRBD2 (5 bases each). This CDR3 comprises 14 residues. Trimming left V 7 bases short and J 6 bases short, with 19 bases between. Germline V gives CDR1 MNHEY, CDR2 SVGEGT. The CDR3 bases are TGTGCCAGCACTAAGGGACCGCCTAGGGGCGAGCAGTACTTC. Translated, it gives CASTKGPPRGEQYF.

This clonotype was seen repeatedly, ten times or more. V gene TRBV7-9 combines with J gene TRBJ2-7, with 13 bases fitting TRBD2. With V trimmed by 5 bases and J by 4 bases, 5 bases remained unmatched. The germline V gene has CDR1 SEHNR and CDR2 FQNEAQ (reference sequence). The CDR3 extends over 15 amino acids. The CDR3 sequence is CASSQLAGGRYEQYF. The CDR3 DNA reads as TGTGCCAGCAGCCAACTAGCGGGAGGGAGGTACGAGCAGTACTTC.

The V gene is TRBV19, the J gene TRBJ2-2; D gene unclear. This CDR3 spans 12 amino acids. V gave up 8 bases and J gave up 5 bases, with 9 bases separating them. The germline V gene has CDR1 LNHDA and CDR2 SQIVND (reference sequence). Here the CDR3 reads CASLYGTGELFF. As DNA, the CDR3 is TGTGCCAGTCTTTACGGGACCGGGGAGCTGTTTTTT. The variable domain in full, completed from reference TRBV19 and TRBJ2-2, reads DGGITQSPKYLFRKEGQNVTLSCEQNLNHDAMYWYRQDPGQGLRLIYYSQIVNDFQKGDIAEGYSVSREKKESFPLTVTSAQKNPTAFYLCASLYGTGELFFGEGSRLTVL.

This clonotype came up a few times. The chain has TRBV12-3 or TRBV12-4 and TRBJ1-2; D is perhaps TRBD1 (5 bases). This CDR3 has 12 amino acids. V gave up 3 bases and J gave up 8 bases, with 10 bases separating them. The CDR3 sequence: CASSFARGGYTF. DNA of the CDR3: TGTGCCAGCAGTTTTGCCCGGGGCGGCTACACCTTC.

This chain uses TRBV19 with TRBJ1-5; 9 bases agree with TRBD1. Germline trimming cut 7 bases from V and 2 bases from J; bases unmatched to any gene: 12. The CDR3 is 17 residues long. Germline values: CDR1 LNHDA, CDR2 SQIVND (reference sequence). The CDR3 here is CASTPGGTGSGNQPQHF. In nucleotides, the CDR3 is TGTGCCAGTACCCCCGGTGGGACAGGGAGTGGCAATCAGCCCCAGCATTTT.

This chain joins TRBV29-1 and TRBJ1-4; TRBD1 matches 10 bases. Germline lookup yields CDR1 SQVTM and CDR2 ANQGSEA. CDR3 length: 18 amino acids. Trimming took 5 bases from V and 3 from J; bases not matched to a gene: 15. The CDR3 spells CSVKVILGTGVSNEKLFF. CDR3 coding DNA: TGCAGCGTTAAAGTGATACTCGGGACAGGGGTATCTAATGAAAAACTGTTTTTT.